A selection of T cell receptor beta chains follows, all from one sample in a study of Graves' ophthalmopathy and Graves' hyperthyroidism. Each CDR3 protein gets one entry after TCRdb re-called the multiplex PCR reads with MiXCR. The sample lists hundreds of thousands of distinct CDR3 sequences, about 41% occurring once. Sequencing input: peripheral blood. These receptors came from an adult man with Graves' ophthalmopathy. Both conserved end residues are part of each CDR3. The D gene is left open where the match is weak. The listing skips clone size in some rows; elsewhere it reads once, few, many or a size class.

d_gene	abundance	v_gene	j_gene	CDR3nt	CDR3aa
NA	few	TRBV6-5	TRBJ2-6	TGTGCCAGCAGTTACTCGATCCCCGCAGGGGCTGGGGCCAACGTCCTGACTTTC	CASSYSIPAGAGANVLTF
TRBD1	many	TRBV20-1	TRBJ2-7	TGCAGTGCTAGAGTGACAGGGCAAGGCTACGAGCAGTACTTC	CSARVTGQGYEQYF
NA	NA	TRBV20-1	TRBJ2-7	TGCAGTGCTAAAAGTAGCGGACTTTCCTACGAGCAGTACTTC	CSAKSSGLSYEQYF
NA	once	TRBV24-1	TRBJ1-1	TGTGCCAGCAGTAAAGTCCCCAGGACGTCGAACACTGAAGCTTTCTTT	CASSKVPRTSNTEAFF
NA	many	TRBV2	TRBJ2-5	TGTGCCAGCAGTGAGAGGGCGGCAGGATGGCAAGAGACCCAGTACTTC	CASSERAAGWQETQYF
TRBD1	many	TRBV19	TRBJ1-5	TGTGCCAGTAGTAGGGACAGGGCCCCAGATCAGCCCCAGCATTTT	CASSRDRAPDQPQHF
NA	many	TRBV6-5	TRBJ1-5	TGTGCCAGCAGTTATGGGAGTTATAGCAATCAGCCCCAGCATTTT	CASSYGSYSNQPQHF
NA	NA	TRBV10-3	TRBJ1-5	TGTGCCATCAGTGAGAAGCAGGGGTCTCCCGGGGCCCAGCATTTT	CAISEKQGSPGAQHF
TRBD2	few	TRBV14	TRBJ2-7	TGTGCCAGCAGCCCTAAGGGTATAGCGGGAGGCTACGAGCAGTACTTC	CASSPKGIAGGYEQYF
TRBD2	few	TRBV6-2/TRBV6-3	TRBJ2-6	TGTGCCAGCAGCGGACTAGCGGGGTACTCTGGGGCCAACGTCCTGACTTTC	CASSGLAGYSGANVLTF
TRBD2	many	TRBV7-7	TRBJ2-5	TGTGCCAGCAGCCCCCAGGTTGCGGGAGGGCCCCAAGAGACCCAGTACTTC	CASSPQVAGGPQETQYF
NA	many	TRBV7-8	TRBJ1-1	TGTGCCAGCGCGGGGGGCCATTTT	CASAGGHF
NA	NA	TRBV7-9	TRBJ2-5	TGTGCCAGCAGCCCAAGGGTAACAGGGAGAAAGGAAGAGACCCAGTACTTC	CASSPRVTGRKEETQYF
TRBD2	many	TRBV12-3/TRBV12-4	TRBJ2-7	TGTGCCACCTCAACCGGGAGGTCCTACGAGCAGTACTTC	CATSTGRSYEQYF
TRBD1	NA	TRBV10-3	TRBJ1-5	TGTGCCATCCTACAGGGGGCAGGTGAAACGTCCCAGCATTTT	CAILQGAGETSQHF
NA	many	TRBV12-5	TRBJ1-5	TGTGCTAGTGGTTCAGGGGCGGATAGCAATCAGCCCCAGCATTTT	CASGSGADSNQPQHF
NA	few	TRBV7-9	TRBJ2-2	TGTGCCAGCAGCCTCCGGGGGTGGCCCGGACTTACCGGGGAGCTGTTTTTT	CASSLRGWPGLTGELFF
NA	NA	TRBV29-1	TRBJ2-6	TGCAGCTTAGGCGGGACTTCTCACTCTGGGGCCAACGTCCTGACTTTC	CSLGGTSHSGANVLTF
NA	many	TRBV5-1	TRBJ2-2	TGCGCCAGCAGTAGATCCGGGGAGCTGTTTTTT	CASSRSGELFF
TRBD1	NA	TRBV25-1	TRBJ2-7	TGTGCCAGCAGTGGAGATACGGGACAGGGATCCTACGAGCAGTACTTC	CASSGDTGQGSYEQYF
TRBD1	NA	TRBV9	TRBJ2-2	TGTGCCAGCAGCGAGACAGGGGGTGACACCGGGGAGCTGTTTTTT	CASSETGGDTGELFF
NA	many	TRBV7-2	TRBJ1-1	TGTGCCAGCAGCTTTTTCGGGGGGGCCATGAACACTGAAGCTTTCTTT	CASSFFGGAMNTEAFF
NA	many	TRBV5-1	TRBJ2-2	TGTGCCAGCAGCTTAGGTGGCAGGAACACCGGGGAGCTGTTTTTT	CASSLGGRNTGELFF
NA	NA	TRBV7-2	TRBJ2-3	TGTGCCAGCAACCCGTACATGACAGATACGCAGTATTTT	CASNPYMTDTQYF
NA	many	TRBV19	TRBJ1-4	TGTGCCAGTAGTATCATGGATCCTCGGGAAAAACTGTTTTTT	CASSIMDPREKLFF
TRBD2	NA	TRBV27	TRBJ2-5	TGTGCCAGCAGTTTGACGGGACTAGGAGAGACCCAGTACTTC	CASSLTGLGETQYF
NA	many	TRBV24-1	TRBJ1-2	TGTGCCACCAGTGACCGGCCGGGACGGCCTACGGGCTACACCTTC	CATSDRPGRPTGYTF
NA	NA	TRBV20-1	TRBJ1-5	TGCAGTGCTAGATTGGGGAATCAGCCCCAGCATTTT	CSARLGNQPQHF
NA	few	TRBV18	TRBJ1-5	TGTGCCAGCTCACCTGCCCTCAATCAGCCCCAGCATTTT	CASSPALNQPQHF
NA	NA	TRBV19	TRBJ2-7	TGTGCCAGTAGTATCTTCCCCAGATATCAGCAGTACTTC	CASSIFPRYQQYF
NA	many	TRBV15	TRBJ2-2	TGTGCCACCAGCAGAGACCTTCCCGGGGAGCTGTTTTTT	CATSRDLPGELFF
NA	NA	TRBV7-9	TRBJ1-6	TGTGCCAGCAGCTCGAACGCAGTCGGTTCACCCCTCCACTTT	CASSSNAVGSPLHF
NA	many	TRBV20-1	TRBJ1-5	TGCAGTGCTAGGGTTAGCAATCAGCCCCAGCATTTT	CSARVSNQPQHF
NA	few	TRBV4-1	TRBJ2-7	TGCGCCAGCAGCTCCACACCGTCAGCCTACGAGCAGTACTTC	CASSSTPSAYEQYF
NA	NA	TRBV7-2	TRBJ1-2	TGTGCCAGCAGCTATTACCTAGCGGGGGGTAACTATGGCTACACCTTC	CASSYYLAGGNYGYTF
TRBD1	NA	TRBV7-4	TRBJ2-2	TGTGCCAGCAGGGATGTAAAACAGGGGGCCAACGGGGAGCCGTTTTTT	CASRDVKQGANGEPFF
TRBD1	many	TRBV10-3	TRBJ2-5	TGTGCCAGCAGGCTCGGGACAGGCGCCCAAGAGACCCAGTACTTC	CASRLGTGAQETQYF
NA	few	TRBV6-5	TRBJ1-5	TGTGCCAGCAGATCGCAGGGGATTGGCAATCAGCCCCAGCATTTT	CASRSQGIGNQPQHF
TRBD1	NA	TRBV10-3	TRBJ1-2	TGTGCCATCAGTGGTAGGGGACAGGGCGGCTATGGCTACACCTTC	CAISGRGQGGYGYTF
NA	few	TRBV7-9	TRBJ1-6	TGTGCCAGCAGCCTAGTTAGGGTTGATTCACCCCTCCACTTT	CASSLVRVDSPLHF
TRBD1	many	TRBV12-3/TRBV12-4	TRBJ1-6	TGTGCCAGCAGTCAGGACAGGAGCTCCTATAATTCACCCCTCCACTTT	CASSQDRSSYNSPLHF
NA	NA	TRBV7-9	TRBJ2-5	TGTGCCAGCAGGTCCTTCGAGACCCAGTACTTC	CASRSFETQYF